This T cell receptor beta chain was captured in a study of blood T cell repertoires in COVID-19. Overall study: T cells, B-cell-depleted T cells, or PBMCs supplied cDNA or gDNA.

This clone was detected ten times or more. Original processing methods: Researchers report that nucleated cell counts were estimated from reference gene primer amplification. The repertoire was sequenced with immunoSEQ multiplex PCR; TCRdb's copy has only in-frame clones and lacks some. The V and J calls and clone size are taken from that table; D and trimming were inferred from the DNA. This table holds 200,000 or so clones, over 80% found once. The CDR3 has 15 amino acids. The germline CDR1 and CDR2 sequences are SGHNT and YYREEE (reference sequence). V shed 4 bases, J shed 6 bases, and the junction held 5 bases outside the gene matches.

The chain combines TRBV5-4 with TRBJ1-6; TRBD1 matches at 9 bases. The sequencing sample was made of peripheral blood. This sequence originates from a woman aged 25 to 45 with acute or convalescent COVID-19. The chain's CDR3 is CASSPKQGANSPLHF. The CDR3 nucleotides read TGTGCCAGCAGCCCTAAACAGGGGGCTAATTCACCCCTCCACTTT.